This T cell receptor beta chain was observed in a study of blood T cell repertoires in COVID-19. Study background: Donors in the United States, Italy and Spain gave samples during acute or convalescent COVID-19. PBMCs, B-cell-depleted T cells, or T cells provided the cDNA or gDNA that made up the material.

Per the original methods: Estimated nucleated cell counts came from reference gene primer amplification. Sequenced by immunoSEQ multiplex PCR; TCRdb stores in-frame clones only, minus some. V, J and clone size are those of that table, while D and trimming were read from the DNA. The data show some 200,000 clones, 88% seen once. From germline, CDR1 is SNHLY and CDR2 FYNNEI. The junction had 6 bases not matched to a gene; V was cut back by 5 bases and J by 6 bases. This CDR3 has 13 residues. The sample was peripheral blood. The chain joins TRBV2 to TRBJ2-7; 8 bases agree with TRBD1. This receptor was identified in a man in his late teens or twenties with active or convalescent COVID-19. CDR3 DNA: TGTGCCAGCAGTCTAGACAGGGGTAGCGAGCAGTACTTC. Translated: CASSLDRGSEQYF.